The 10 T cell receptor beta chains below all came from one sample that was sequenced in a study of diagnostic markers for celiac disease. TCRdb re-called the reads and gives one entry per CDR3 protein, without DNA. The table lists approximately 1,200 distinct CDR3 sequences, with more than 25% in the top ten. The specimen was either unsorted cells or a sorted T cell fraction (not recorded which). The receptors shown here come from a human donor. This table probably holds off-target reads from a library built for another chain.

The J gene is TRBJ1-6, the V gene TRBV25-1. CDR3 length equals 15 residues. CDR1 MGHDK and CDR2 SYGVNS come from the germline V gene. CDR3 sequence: CASSELVGSGSPLHF.

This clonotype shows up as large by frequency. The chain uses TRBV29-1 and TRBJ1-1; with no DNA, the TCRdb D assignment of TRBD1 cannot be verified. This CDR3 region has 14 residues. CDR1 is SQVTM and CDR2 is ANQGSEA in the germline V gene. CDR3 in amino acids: CSVNTGTGFTEAFF.

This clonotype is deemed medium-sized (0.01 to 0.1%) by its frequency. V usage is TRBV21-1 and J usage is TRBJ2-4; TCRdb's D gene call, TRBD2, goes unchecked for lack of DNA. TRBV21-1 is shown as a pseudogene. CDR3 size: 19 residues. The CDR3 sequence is CASSKVDWRSSGSLNIQYF.

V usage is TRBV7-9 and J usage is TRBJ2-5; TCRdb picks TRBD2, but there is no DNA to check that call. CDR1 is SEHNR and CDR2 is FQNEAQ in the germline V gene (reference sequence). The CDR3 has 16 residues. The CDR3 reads CASSLDLARHQETQYF.

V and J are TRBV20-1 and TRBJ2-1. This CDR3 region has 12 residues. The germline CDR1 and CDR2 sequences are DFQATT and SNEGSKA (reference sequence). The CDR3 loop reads CSASKSDNEQFF.

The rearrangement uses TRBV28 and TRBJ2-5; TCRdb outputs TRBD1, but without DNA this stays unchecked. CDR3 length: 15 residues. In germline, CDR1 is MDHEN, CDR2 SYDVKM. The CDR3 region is CASSLTGWVGETQYF.

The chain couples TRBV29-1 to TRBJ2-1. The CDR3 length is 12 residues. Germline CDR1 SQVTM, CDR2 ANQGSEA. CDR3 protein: CSVVPVGNEQFF.

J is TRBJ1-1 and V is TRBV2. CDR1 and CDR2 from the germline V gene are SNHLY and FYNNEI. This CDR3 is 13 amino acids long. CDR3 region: CASSLGRETEAFF.

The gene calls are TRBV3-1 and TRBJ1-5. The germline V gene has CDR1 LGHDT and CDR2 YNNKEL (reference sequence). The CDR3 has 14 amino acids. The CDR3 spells CASSQGITDQPQHF.

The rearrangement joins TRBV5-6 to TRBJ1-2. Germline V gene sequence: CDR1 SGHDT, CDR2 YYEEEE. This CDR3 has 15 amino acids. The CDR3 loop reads CASSLVMWGNYGYTF.